These T cell receptor beta chains were read from a single sample in a study of blood T cell repertoires in COVID-19. Produced via immunoSEQ multiplex PCR; TCRdb's table is partial and in-frame only. This table holds roughly 250,000 clones, 83% found once. The material sequenced was peripheral blood. The receptors derive from a middle-aged man with active or convalescent COVID-19. The CDR3 runs from the conserved cysteine through the conserved F or W. A D gene is named only where the DNA matches it firmly. Clone size appears in some rows only: once, few, many, or a class for an expanded clone.

12	TRBD1	TRBV6-5	TRBJ1-1	.	CASTTGSPEAFF	TGTGCCAGCACGACAGGGTCACCTGAAGCTTTCTTT
12	.	TRBV10-3	TRBJ1-2	.	CAITPGSGGYTF	TGTGCCATCACCCCGGGCTCGGGGGGCTACACCTTC
13	.	TRBV5-1	TRBJ1-2	.	CASSLETGYGYTF	TGCGCCAGCAGCTTGGAGACAGGCTATGGCTACACCTTC
19	.	TRBV7-3	TRBJ1-1	once	CASSLKASDSGGMNTEAFF	TGTGCCAGCAGCTTAAAGGCGAGTGATTCGGGGGGCATGAACACTGAAGCTTTCTTT
16	TRBD2	TRBV29-1	TRBJ2-3	.	CSVEDRVAGGTDTQYF	TGCAGCGTTGAAGATCGGGTAGCGGGAGGCACAGATACGCAGTATTTT
19	TRBD1	TRBV18	TRBJ2-1	.	CASSPQGQAIMSSYNEQFF	TGTGCCAGCTCACCACAGGGACAGGCGATAATGAGCTCCTACAATGAGCAGTTCTTC
14	.	TRBV7-9	TRBJ1-1	.	CASSQIVRNTEAFF	TGTGCCAGCAGCCAAATAGTGCGGAACACTGAAGCTTTCTTT
15	.	TRBV11-2	TRBJ1-4	.	CASSLERGKREKLFF	TGTGCCAGCAGCTTAGAGAGAGGAAAAAGAGAAAAACTGTTTTTT
13	.	TRBV5-1	TRBJ2-2	.	CASSHRETGELFF	TGCGCCAGCAGCCACAGGGAAACCGGGGAGCTGTTTTTT
14	.	TRBV7-9	TRBJ1-5	.	CASSLQNSNQPQHF	TGTGCCAGCAGCTTACAAAATAGCAATCAGCCCCAGCATTTT
15	.	TRBV2	TRBJ2-1	.	CASSESGTPGNEQFF	TGTGCCAGCAGTGAATCAGGGACTCCTGGCAATGAGCAGTTCTTC
13	.	TRBV5-6	TRBJ2-7	.	CASNPFSTYEQYF	TGTGCCAGCAACCCCTTCTCTACCTACGAGCAGTACTTC
15	.	TRBV7-2	TRBJ2-1	.	CASSLLASSYNEQFF	TGTGCCAGCAGCTTACTAGCGAGCTCCTACAATGAGCAGTTCTTC
15	.	TRBV6-5	TRBJ2-1	.	CASSGHTGGNNEQFF	TGTGCCAGCAGCGGTCATACCGGGGGAAACAATGAGCAGTTCTTC
15	TRBD1	TRBV5-6	TRBJ1-5	.	CASSLWSGGNQPQHF	TGTGCCAGCAGCTTATGGTCAGGGGGGAATCAGCCCCAGCATTTT
15	TRBD1	TRBV2	TRBJ2-2	.	CASRVGTGNTGELFF	TGTGCCAGCAGGGTTGGGACAGGGAACACCGGGGAGCTGTTTTTT
13	TRBD2	TRBV30	TRBJ2-7	.	CAWSVGSGFEQYF	TGTGCCTGGAGTGTGGGTAGCGGGTTCGAGCAGTACTTC
14	.	TRBV27	TRBJ1-5	.	CASSLKPSNQPQHF	TGTGCCAGCAGTTTAAAGCCTAGCAATCAGCCCCAGCATTTT
13	TRBD1	TRBV7-9	TRBJ1-6	.	CASSFQGDSPLHF	TGTGCCAGCAGCTTCCAGGGGGATTCACCCCTCCACTTT
15	.	TRBV7-3	TRBJ2-7	.	CASSLSSGHLSEQYF	TGTGCCAGCAGCCTTTCCTCGGGACACCTCTCCGAGCAGTACTTC
12	.	TRBV12-3/TRBV12-4	TRBJ2-3	.	CASSSPGDTQYF	TGTGCCAGCAGTTCACCAGGGGATACGCAGTATTTT
15	TRBD1	TRBV5-4	TRBJ2-2	.	CASSLDRGNTGELFF	TGTGCCAGCAGCTTGGACAGGGGGAACACCGGGGAGCTGTTTTTT
14	.	TRBV27	TRBJ2-2	.	CASKVQLNTGELFF	TGTGCCAGCAAAGTACAGCTAAACACCGGGGAGCTGTTTTTT
15	TRBD1	TRBV7-6	TRBJ1-1	.	CASSLARQGGTEAFF	TGTGCCAGCAGCTTAGCTCGACAGGGAGGCACTGAAGCTTTCTTT
13	TRBD2	TRBV7-2	TRBJ2-7	.	CASSLGLAYEQYF	TGTGCCAGCAGCTTAGGACTAGCTTACGAGCAGTACTTC
16	TRBD2	TRBV4-1	TRBJ2-1	.	CASSPLAGGRYNEQFF	TGCGCCAGCAGCCCGCTAGCGGGAGGGCGGTACAATGAGCAGTTCTTC
17	TRBD2	TRBV19	TRBJ2-4	.	CASSSEMGLAGGNIQYF	TGTGCCAGTAGTTCAGAAATGGGACTAGCGGGAGGGAACATTCAGTACTTC
19	.	TRBV6-1	TRBJ1-4	.	CASSEPPQVPLATNEKLFF	TGTGCCAGCAGTGAACCCCCACAAGTCCCGCTTGCAACTAATGAAAAACTGTTTTTT
13	.	TRBV2	TRBJ2-5	.	CASKGDSKETQYF	TGTGCCAGCAAAGGGGACTCTAAGGAGACCCAGTACTTC
11	.	TRBV12-3/TRBV12-4	TRBJ2-7	.	CASSFAGEQYF	TGTGCCAGCAGTTTCGCGGGGGAGCAGTACTTC
15	TRBD1	TRBV4-1	TRBJ1-5	.	CASSQVGGGGQPQHF	TGCGCCAGCAGCCAGGTAGGAGGGGGCGGACAGCCCCAGCATTTT
15	.	TRBV4-3	TRBJ2-5	.	CASSQERAYQETQYF	TGCGCCAGCAGCCAAGAGCGGGCGTACCAAGAGACCCAGTACTTC
16	.	TRBV11-2	TRBJ1-6	.	CASSLDYGGVNSPLHF	TGTGCCAGCAGCTTAGATTACGGGGGGGTAAATTCACCCCTCCACTTT
17	TRBD1	TRBV27	TRBJ2-4	.	CASSLSKDRNVKNIQYF	TGTGCCAGCAGTTTATCGAAGGACAGGAACGTCAAAAACATTCAGTACTTC
11	.	TRBV30	TRBJ1-2	.	CAWGGGDGYTF	TGTGCCTGGGGGGGAGGGGATGGCTACACCTTC
15	TRBD1	TRBV30	TRBJ1-2	.	CAWSVGTGGNYGYTF	TGTGCCTGGAGTGTTGGGACAGGGGGTAACTATGGCTACACCTTC
15	TRBD1	TRBV6-5	TRBJ1-1	.	CASSYSDRGNTEAFF	TGTGCCAGCAGTTACTCAGACAGGGGAAACACTGAAGCTTTCTTT
16	.	TRBV11-2	TRBJ2-5	.	CASSLHVTTVQETQYF	TGTGCCAGCAGCTTGCACGTGACTACTGTTCAAGAGACCCAGTACTTC
12	.	TRBV2	TRBJ2-3	.	CASSASADTQYF	TGTGCCAGCAGTGCCAGCGCAGATACGCAGTATTTT
14	TRBD2	TRBV19	TRBJ2-1	.	CASSPSGGYNEQFF	TGTGCCAGTAGTCCCAGCGGGGGTTACAATGAGCAGTTCTTC
14	.	TRBV18	TRBJ1-1	once	CASSPRVGGAEAFF	TGTGCCAGCTCACCGAGAGTTGGGGGGGCTGAAGCTTTCTTT
12	.	TRBV30	TRBJ2-3	.	CAWRVAGDTQYF	TGTGCCTGGAGGGTCGCGGGAGATACGCAGTATTTT
15	TRBD1	TRBV7-2	TRBJ1-3	.	CASSFNQGGGNTIYF	TGTGCCAGCAGCTTTAATCAGGGGGGCGGAAACACCATATATTTT
16	TRBD2	TRBV3-1/TRBV3-2	TRBJ2-1	once	CASTSAGGSEGNEQFF	TGTGCCAGCACCTCCGCCGGCGGGAGCGAGGGCAATGAGCAGTTCTTC
15	TRBD2	TRBV4-1	TRBJ2-7	.	CASSQDGTNLYEQYF	TGCGCCAGCAGCCAAGACGGGACTAACCTTTACGAGCAGTACTTC